This TCR beta chain was found in a study of T cells after yellow fever vaccination. Background on the study: SMART-Seq v4 Ultra Low Input handled preparation of low-cell-number fractions.

Study-wide results and caveats: Researchers cautioned that FACS-sorted repertoires could harbor abundant clonotypes contaminating from the bulk population.

The V gene's germline CDR1 is MNHEY and CDR2 SMNVEV (reference sequence). The CDR3 length is 11 residues. Trimming left V 7 bases short and J 4 bases short, with 6 bases between. Researchers made TCR cDNA using 5'RACE template switching, and this step added a universal primer site and UMIs. From the 5' RACE reads, TCRdb called clonotypes with MiXCR, one entry per CDR3 protein. The table records fewer than 350,000 distinct CDR3 sequences, roughly 3.5% of them present only once. Many counts were recorded for this clonotype. The antigen is not known. Sample: PBMCs, taken on the day of the yellow fever booster vaccination. The sequence was obtained from a man between 18 and 29 years old who received the YFV17D yellow fever vaccine. The J gene is TRBJ2-3, the V gene TRBV27; D not certain. In DNA form, the CDR3 reads TGTGCCAGCATACGGGCAGATACGCAGTATTTT. This codes for CASIRADTQYF.